Below, 11 T cell receptor beta chains from the same sample are listed, as sequenced in a study of blood T cell repertoires in COVID-19. TCRdb's copy holds only in-frame clones and misses some; the assay was immunoSEQ multiplex PCR. The table lists under 150,000 clones, about 90% of them singletons, with about 18% in the top ten. Specimen: peripheral blood. Every receptor here comes from a woman between 45 and 60 years old who had recovered from COVID-19.

The chain has TRBV4-1 and TRBJ1-2, with a possible D match to TRBD1 (6 bases). Trimming took off 2 bases at V and 5 bases at J, with 12 bases between the two ends. This CDR3 spans 14 amino acids. Germline V gene data show CDR1 as MGHRA and CDR2 as YSYEKL. The CDR3, as DNA: TGCGCCAGCAGCCAATCCTTGACAGGTTATGGCTACACCTTC. Protein sequence: CASSQSLTGYGYTF.

This clone has just a few counts. The rearrangement joins TRBV7-2 to TRBJ2-2; 11 bases are a match to TRBD2. Germline V gene data show CDR1 as SGHTA and CDR2 as FQGNSA. Germline trimming cut 1 base from V and 2 bases from J; bases unmatched to any gene: 3. This CDR3 is 17 amino acids long. CDR3: CASSLGLAGGNTGELFF. The DNA of the CDR3 is TGTGCCAGCAGCTTAGGCCTAGCGGGAGGTAACACCGGGGAGCTGTTTTTT. Combining the CDR3 with reference TRBV7-2 and TRBJ2-2 gives the whole variable domain GAGVSQSPSNKVTEKGKDVELRCDPISGHTALYWYRQSLGQGLEFLIYFQGNSAPDKSGLPSDRFSAERTGGSVSTLTIQRTQQEDSAVYLCASSLGLAGGNTGELFFGEGSRLTVL.

The chain is built from TRBV30 and TRBJ1-2, with D possibly matching TRBD1 (6 bases). This CDR3 contains 15 residues. With 0 bases removed from V and 1 base from J, the gap between germline ends came to 12 bases. CDR1 and CDR2 from the germline V gene are GTSNPN and SVGIG (reference sequence). CDR3 amino acids: CAWSVSTGRNYGYTF. In DNA, the CDR3 is TGTGCCTGGAGTGTCTCGACAGGTCGTAACTATGGCTACACCTTC. Looking up the rest from reference TRBV30 and TRBJ1-2 gives the full variable domain: SQTIHQWPATLVQPVGSPLSLECTVEGTSNPNLYWYRQAAGRGLQLLFYSVGIGQISSEVPQNLSASRPQDRQFILSSKKLLLSDSGFYLCAWSVSTGRNYGYTFGSGTRLTVV.

The J gene is TRBJ2-3, the V gene TRBV6-1, with a possible D match to TRBD1 (5 bases). Per the germline V gene, CDR1 is MNHNS and CDR2 is SASEGT. The CDR3 extends over 17 amino acids. V was cut by 1 base and J by 3 bases, with 17 bases left in between. CDR3 protein: CASSEVTIRGRTDTQYF. CDR3 coding DNA: TGTGCCAGCAGTGAAGTAACCATTAGGGGTAGGACAGATACGCAGTATTTT.

The chain is built from TRBV27 and TRBJ1-2, with D tentatively TRBD1 (6 bases). Looked up from germline, CDR1 is MNHEY and CDR2 is SMNVEV (reference sequence). V was cut by 6 bases and J by 4 bases, with 12 bases left in between. This CDR3 contains 13 residues. The CDR3 protein is CASRTTGPYGYTF. The CDR3 bases are TGTGCCAGCAGAACCACAGGGCCCTATGGCTACACCTTC.

The table lists this clone with a count of one. The gene calls are TRBV5-6 and TRBJ1-3; D is ambiguous. Trimming cost V 4 bases and J 0 bases, with 11 bases left between them. The CDR3 has 15 residues. Germline values: CDR1 SGHDT, CDR2 YYEEEE. The CDR3 coding sequence is TGTGCCAGCAGCCTGAGGGTCTCCTCTGGAAACACCATATATTTT. This codes for CASSLRVSSGNTIYF.

CDR3 loop: CASSLRDGPQHF. The CDR3 DNA reads TGTGCCAGCAGCTTAAGAGATGGGCCCCAGCATTTT. J is TRBJ1-5 and V is TRBV7-9; D remains ambiguous. V lost 2 bases, J lost 9 bases, and 8 bases lay in between. The CDR3 has 12 residues. Germline V lookup: CDR1 SEHNR, CDR2 FQNEAQ (reference sequence).

The chain recombines TRBV5-1 with TRBJ2-7; D not resolved. The CDR3 has 14 residues. V lost 0 bases, J lost 2 bases, and 9 bases lay in between. Looked up from germline, CDR1 is SGHRS and CDR2 is YFSETQ. The CDR3 coding sequence is TGCGCCAGCAGCTTGGTGGGCAGTACCTACGAGCAGTACTTC. The encoded protein is CASSLVGSTYEQYF.

The V call is TRBV11-2, the J call TRBJ1-5; D gene unclear. The V and J ends lost 0 bases and 1 base respectively, with 4 bases between them. CDR1 SGHAT and CDR2 FQNNGV come from the germline V gene. The CDR3 has 14 amino acids. CDR3 protein: CASSLDGSNQPQHF. Here the CDR3 DNA reads TGTGCCAGCAGCTTAGACGGGAGCAATCAGCCCCAGCATTTT.

This rearrangement joins TRBV4-1 to TRBJ1-6, with 11 bases lining up with TRBD1. The CDR3 runs 16 residues. With V trimmed by 0 bases and J by 9 bases, 4 bases remained unmatched. Germline CDR1 reads MGHRA; CDR2 reads YSYEKL. The CDR3 DNA follows: TGCGCCAGCAGCCAAGATAAGGGACAGGGGGGTTCACCCCTCCACTTT. It translates to CASSQDKGQGGSPLHF.

This rearrangement joins TRBV7-6 to TRBJ2-3, with a tentative D call TRBD2 (6 bases). The CDR3 runs 15 residues. CDR1 is SGHVS, CDR2 FNYEAQ, per germline. Trimming took 5 bases from V and 1 from J, leaving 13 bases between them. The DNA of the CDR3 is TGTGCCAGCAGCGGCCGACTAGGGGGCACAGATACGCAGTATTTT. This codes for CASSGRLGGTDTQYF.